The 16 T cell receptor beta chains reported below all come from one sample, sequenced in a study of blood T cell repertoires in COVID-19 (dated by TCRdb to about 2020). The library was made by the immunoSEQ multiplex PCR assay. The source is immuneACCESS, and TCRdb retained only in-frame sequences with V and J called. Part of the clones is not carried over; for the studies checked, unresolved V genes explain less than half of this, and the remainder is unexplained. Within this sample are under 200,000 clones, with around 83% of them counted one time only. The top ten clones comprise over 7% of the sample. Sample: peripheral blood. These receptors were collected from a woman of 80 years or more in a cohort sampled during active or convalescent COVID-19.

The chain combines TRBV7-9 with TRBJ1-1; D is possibly TRBD1 (5 bases). The CDR3 consists of 13 residues. The V end lost 3 bases, the J end lost 5 bases, and 10 bases lay between the germline ends. Germline CDR1 reads SEHNR; CDR2 reads FQNEAQ (reference sequence). CDR3: CASSLPGWTEAFF. CDR3 DNA sequence: TGTGCCAGCAGCTTGCCAGGGTGGACTGAAGCTTTCTTT.

The chain employs TRBV9 and TRBJ1-1; D not certain. The CDR3 contains 14 residues. CDR1 is SGDLS and CDR2 is YYNGEE in the germline V gene. With 2 bases removed from V and 5 bases from J, the gap between germline ends came to 13 bases. DNA of the CDR3: TGTGCCAGCAGCGTGGGAGGAGGGCAAACTGAAGCTTTCTTT. This gives the protein CASSVGGGQTEAFF.

The chain links TRBV27 to TRBJ1-3; the D gene is possibly TRBD1 (5 bases). V shed 3 bases and J shed 2 bases, with 8 bases lying between them. This CDR3 contains 14 residues. Germline assignment: CDR1 MNHEY and CDR2 SMNVEV (reference sequence). This CDR3 reads CASSLAGAGNTIYF. CDR3 DNA: TGTGCCAGCAGTTTGGCGGGGGCTGGAAACACCATATATTTT.

The chain recombines TRBV2 with TRBJ1-1, with D hard to call. This CDR3 is built from 11 residues. Germline loops: CDR1 SNHLY, CDR2 FYNNEI. Trimming cost V 10 bases and J 7 bases, with 13 bases left between them. CDR3 sequence (DNA): TGTGCCACCCGTCAGGCGTTTGAAGCTTTCTTT. Its protein product is CATRQAFEAFF.

This clone was found a few times. The gene calls are TRBV4-1 and TRBJ2-1; 11 nucleotides agree with TRBD2. Per germline, CDR1 MGHRA and CDR2 YSYEKL. This CDR3 contains 17 residues. The J segment lost 4 bases and the V segment lost 1 base, leaving 6 bases of the junction unmatched. The chain's CDR3 is CASSQVFTSGGYNEQFF. The CDR3 coding sequence is TGCGCCAGCAGCCAAGTTTTTACTAGCGGGGGATACAATGAGCAGTTCTTC.

The chain links TRBV16 to TRBJ2-5, with 7 bases matching TRBD1. CDR1 is KGHSY and CDR2 is FQNENV in the germline V gene. The junction had 4 bases not matched to a gene; V was cut back by 2 bases and J by 1 base. This CDR3 comprises 15 residues. In DNA, the CDR3 is TGTGCCAGCAGCCAACTCGGGACAGTCCAAGAGACCCAGTACTTC. This sequence encodes CASSQLGTVQETQYF.

V and J are TRBV7-6 and TRBJ1-3, with D uncertain. In germline, CDR1 is SGHVS, CDR2 FNYEAQ. V lost 7 bases and J lost 0, with 16 bases in between. The CDR3 loop spans 16 amino acids. CDR3 in amino acids: CASTTRPGSSGNTIYF. Here the CDR3 DNA reads TGTGCCAGCACCACACGGCCGGGGAGCTCTGGAAACACCATATATTTT.

The gene calls are TRBV5-1 and TRBJ2-7; 12 bases are a match to TRBD2. The CDR3 has 16 residues. Germline assignment: CDR1 SGHRS and CDR2 YFSETQ. The V gene end was trimmed by 4 bases and the J gene end by 1 base; junction bases not matched to a gene: 6. CDR3 coding DNA: TGCGCCAGCAGCCAAGCGACTAGCGGGGGATCCTACGAGCAGTACTTC. The encoded protein is CASSQATSGGSYEQYF. Looking up the rest from reference TRBV5-1 and TRBJ2-7 gives the full variable domain: KAGVTQTPRYLIKTRGQQVTLSCSPISGHRSVSWYQQTPGQGLQFLFEYFSETQRNKGNFPGRFSGRQFSNSRSEMNVSTLELGDSALYLCASSQATSGGSYEQYFGPGTRLTVT.

CDR3 loop: CASSGAGVRTDTQYF. In DNA form, the CDR3 reads TGCGCCAGCAGTGGAGCGGGGGTGCGCACAGATACGCAGTATTTT. The chain has TRBV10-1 and TRBJ2-3, with 8 bases matching TRBD2. Germline assignment: CDR1 WNHNN and CDR2 SYGVQD (reference sequence). The CDR3 is made up of 15 amino acids. J lost 1 base, V lost 4 bases, and 4 bases had no gene match.

This clone showed up just once. The chain carries TRBV6-1 and TRBJ1-1; D unclear. The germline V and J ends were trimmed by 2 bases and 0 bases, with 7 bases remaining between them. The CDR3 contains 14 residues. Germline loops: CDR1 MNHNS, CDR2 SASEGT. CDR3 nucleotides: TGTGCCAGCAGTGAACGAGGCATGAACACTGAAGCTTTCTTT. Protein sequence: CASSERGMNTEAFF.

V is TRBV19 and J is TRBJ1-6; 10 nucleotides line up with TRBD1. This CDR3 has 16 amino acids. With 1 base clipped from V and 10 bases from J, the junction kept 7 bases outside the gene matches. The germline CDR1 and CDR2 sequences are LNHDA and SQIVND (reference sequence). The CDR3: CASSIALGTGESPLHF. The CDR3 DNA sequence: TGTGCCAGTAGTATAGCACTCGGGACAGGGGAGTCACCCCTCCACTTT.

V is TRBV10-2 and J is TRBJ1-1, with D possibly being TRBD1 (5 bases). The germline V and J ends were trimmed by 8 bases and 1 base, with 17 bases remaining between them. This CDR3 region has 15 residues. Germline CDR1 WSHSY, CDR2 SAAADI. The CDR3 sequence is CASRSDSPRNTEAFF. The CDR3 DNA follows: TGCGCCAGCCGAAGCGACAGTCCGAGGAACACTGAAGCTTTCTTT.

The chain uses TRBV27 and TRBJ1-1; D gene uncertain. Germline V gene lookup returns CDR1 MNHEY and CDR2 SMNVEV (reference sequence). The V and J ends lost 2 bases and 1 base respectively, with 11 bases between them. The CDR3 spans 15 residues. For the CDR3, the DNA is TGTGCCAGCAGTTTAGGATGGGCTCCGAACACTGAAGCTTTCTTT. It encodes CASSLGWAPNTEAFF.

This clone turned up a few times. The gene calls are TRBV5-4 and TRBJ1-6; no definite D call. Germline V CDR1 and CDR2: SGHNT, YYREEE (reference sequence). V gave up 3 bases and J gave up 7 bases, with 11 bases separating them. This CDR3 has 14 amino acids. This chain's CDR3 is CASSSSNLNSPLHF. For the CDR3, the DNA is TGTGCCAGCAGCTCAAGCAACTTAAATTCACCCCTCCACTTT. The variable domain in full, completed from reference TRBV5-4 and TRBJ1-6, reads ETGVTQSPTHLIKTRGQQVTLRCSSQSGHNTVSWYQQALGQGPQFIFQYYREEENGRGNFPPRFSGLQFPNYSSELNVNALELDDSALYLCASSSSNLNSPLHFGNGTRLTVT.

This rearrangement joins TRBV6-1 to TRBJ2-5; TRBD2 might be the D (6 bases). V dropped 1 base and J dropped 6 bases, with 18 bases sitting between them. In germline, CDR1 is MNHNS, CDR2 SASEGT. The CDR3 runs to 16 residues. The CDR3 DNA sequence: TGTGCCAGCAGTGAAGGGAGGGGCCGTTCAGAAAAGACCCAGTACTTC. Translation: CASSEGRGRSEKTQYF.

The J gene is TRBJ2-3, the V gene TRBV6-5; TRBD2 agrees at 7 bases. Trimming cost V 0 bases and J 1 base; bases outside gene matches: 4. CDR1 and CDR2 from the germline V gene are MNHEY and SVGAGI. The CDR3 is 16 residues long. DNA of the CDR3: TGTGCCAGCAGTTACTCAGGGCTAGCGGGCACAGATACGCAGTATTTT. Its protein product is CASSYSGLAGTDTQYF.